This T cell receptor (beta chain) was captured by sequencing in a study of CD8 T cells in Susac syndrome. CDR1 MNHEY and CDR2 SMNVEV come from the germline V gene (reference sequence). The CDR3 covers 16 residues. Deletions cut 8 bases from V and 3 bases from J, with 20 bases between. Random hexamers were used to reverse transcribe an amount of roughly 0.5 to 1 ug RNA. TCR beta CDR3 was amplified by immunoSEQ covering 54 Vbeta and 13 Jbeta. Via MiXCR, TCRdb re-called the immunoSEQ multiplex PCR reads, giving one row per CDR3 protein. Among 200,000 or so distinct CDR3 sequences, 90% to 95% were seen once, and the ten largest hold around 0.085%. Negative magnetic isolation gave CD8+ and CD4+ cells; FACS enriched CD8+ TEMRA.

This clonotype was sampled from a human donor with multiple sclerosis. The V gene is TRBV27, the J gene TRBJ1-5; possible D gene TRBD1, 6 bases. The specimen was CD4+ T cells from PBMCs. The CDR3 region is CASGLKAGASNQPQHF. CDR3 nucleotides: TGTGCCAGCGGACTTAAGGCGGGGGCATCCAATCAGCCCCAGCATTTT.